The 3 T cell receptor beta chains given below trace back to one sample, sequenced in a study of T cell changes during pregnancy in multiple sclerosis. Clones were read by immunoSEQ multiplex PCR, and TCRdb kept only the in-frame ones, dropping some. Here the sample spans approximately 30,000 clones, roughly nine tenths being singletons. Specimen: CD8+ T cells from peripheral blood mononuclear cells, collected in the second trimester of pregnancy. The origin of the receptors is a female donor with multiple sclerosis, enrolled in a pregnancy study.

The CDR3 protein is CASSEGGAAGAGNEQFF. Written as DNA, the CDR3 is TGTGCCAGCAGCGAAGGGGGCGCAGCGGGAGCCGGCAATGAGCAGTTCTTC. The rearrangement uses TRBV7-6 and TRBJ2-1; D is possibly TRBD2 (8 bases). The CDR3 loop spans 17 amino acids. In germline, CDR1 is SGHVS, CDR2 FNYEAQ. V dropped 5 bases and J dropped 6 bases, with 23 bases sitting between them.

The chain links TRBV9 to TRBJ2-5; no definite D call. CDR1 is SGDLS and CDR2 is YYNGEE in the germline V gene. Deletions cut 2 bases from V and 1 base from J, with 9 bases between. This CDR3 has 14 amino acids. CDR3 residues: CASSVATLQETQYF. Here the CDR3 DNA reads TGTGCCAGCAGCGTCGCGACTCTCCAAGAGACCCAGTACTTC. The complete variable domain, with remaining parts taken from reference TRBV9 and TRBJ2-5, reads DSGVTQTPKHLITATGQRVTLRCSPRSGDLSVYWYQQSLDQGLQFLIQYYNGEERAKGNILERFSAQQFPDLHSELNLSSLELGDSALYFCASSVATLQETQYFGPGTRLLVL.

The chain links TRBV6-5 to TRBJ2-7; the match to TRBD2 covers 8 bases. Germline trimming cut 6 bases from V and 3 bases from J; bases unmatched to any gene: 4. This CDR3 is 13 amino acids long. CDR1 and CDR2 (germline): MNHEY, SVGAGI. As DNA, the CDR3 is TGTGCCAGCAGCGCGGGGGGTTTCTACGAGCAGTACTTC. Amino acids: CASSAGGFYEQYF.